A selection of T cell receptor beta chains follows, all from one sample in a study of response to subunit inactivated influenza vaccine. TCRdb independently ran MiXCR on the RT-PCR reads; one entry per CDR3 protein. This sample has about 160,000 distinct CDR3 sequences, with approximately 11% found just once. The sample was non-naive T cells sorted from PBMCs, taken more than 35 days after vaccination. Source of these receptors: a man in his fifties who received an inactivated influenza vaccine. The CDR3 runs from the conserved cysteine through the conserved F or W. D genes are given only for firm matches. Some rows have no size entry. The others give once, few or many, or a class for an expanded clone.

>TRBJ1-2|TRBV20-1|.|TRBD1
CSAEDRGGYGYTF
TGCAGTGCGGAGGACAGGGGGGGCTATGGCTACACCTTC
>TRBJ2-1|TRBV11-2|.|.
CASSPHRGAYNEQFF
TGTGCCAGCAGCCCACATAGGGGAGCCTACAATGAGCAGTTCTTC
>TRBJ2-3|TRBV4-2|few|TRBD2
CASSLDFAGGADTQYF
TGTGCCAGCAGCCTGGACTTTGCGGGGGGAGCAGATACGCAGTATTTT
>TRBJ2-1|TRBV20-1|many|TRBD2
CSARDGTSGNNEQFF
TGCAGTGCTAGAGACGGGACTAGCGGGAACAATGAGCAGTTCTTC
>TRBJ2-3|TRBV6-2/TRBV6-3|many|.
CASRPGTGDVTQYF
TGTGCCAGCAGACCGGGGACTGGGGATGTTACGCAGTATTTT
>TRBJ2-7|TRBV4-2|many|TRBD1
CASSQPRTGGNEQYF
TGTGCCAGCAGCCAACCACGGACAGGGGGCAACGAGCAGTACTTC
>TRBJ1-4|TRBV11-2|few|.
CASSRTMAVGEKLFF
TGTGCCAGCAGCCGTACAATGGCCGTGGGTGAAAAACTGTTTTTT
>TRBJ2-4|TRBV3-1|.|.
CASSQDSLAKNIQYF
TGTGCCAGCAGCCAGGACAGCTTAGCCAAAAACATTCAGTACTTC
>TRBJ2-4|TRBV7-8|few|TRBD1
CASRPSGQGKNIQYF
TGTGCCAGCAGGCCCTCCGGACAGGGCAAAAACATTCAGTACTTC
>TRBJ2-3|TRBV20-1|.|TRBD2
CSARGVSGETPTDTQYF
TGCAGTGCTAGAGGGGTTAGCGGGGAAACCCCAACAGATACGCAGTATTTT
>TRBJ1-5|TRBV20-1|.|TRBD1
CSARPGQGSQPQHF
TGCAGTGCTAGACCCGGACAGGGGTCCCAGCCCCAGCATTTT
>TRBJ2-1|TRBV7-2|many|TRBD2
CASSLARLAGGYEQFF
TGTGCCAGCAGCTTAGCCCGACTAGCGGGAGGTTATGAGCAGTTCTTC
>TRBJ2-1|TRBV4-2|.|TRBD2
CAISPGTSGNNEQFF
TGTGCCATCAGCCCCGGGACTAGCGGAAACAATGAGCAGTTCTTC
>TRBJ2-7|TRBV5-5|.|.
CTSSPTALYEQYF
TGTACCAGCAGCCCCACGGCCCTATACGAGCAGTACTTC
>TRBJ2-3|TRBV20-1|few|TRBD2
CSATSSGGAADTQYF
TGCAGTGCTACCTCTAGCGGGGGGGCCGCGGATACGCAGTATTTT
>TRBJ2-7|TRBV12-3/TRBV12-4|many|.
CASSLRGGSMNEQYF
TGTGCCAGCAGTTTAAGGGGGGGGAGTATGAACGAGCAGTACTTC
>TRBJ2-7|TRBV5-5|many|TRBD1
CASSLRTGGYEQYF
TGTGCCAGCAGCTTGAGGACAGGAGGCTACGAGCAGTACTTC
>TRBJ1-4|TRBV9|few|TRBD1
CASSPDRAGEKLFF
TGTGCCAGCAGTCCTGACAGGGCTGGTGAAAAACTGTTTTTT
>TRBJ1-1|TRBV28|few|.
CASSLLWSGGIGEAFF
TGTGCCAGCAGTTTATTATGGTCGGGGGGGATCGGTGAAGCTTTCTTT
>TRBJ2-2|TRBV2|.|.
CASSELGNTGELFF
TGTGCCAGCAGTGAACTGGGGAACACCGGGGAGCTGTTTTTT
>TRBJ1-3|TRBV11-2|many|.
CASSSVQGSGNTIYF
TGTGCCAGCAGCTCAGTCCAAGGCTCTGGAAACACCATATATTTT
>TRBJ2-7|TRBV20-1|few|.
CSASAGSYEQYF
TGCAGTGCTAGCGCGGGGTCCTACGAGCAGTACTTC
>TRBJ2-1|TRBV27|many|.
CASSPPLRTLNNEQFF
TGTGCCAGCAGTCCCCCCCTGAGGACCCTTAACAATGAGCAGTTCTTC
>TRBJ2-1|TRBV2|many|TRBD2
CASSSVVAGVYNEQFF
TGTGCCAGCAGCTCCGTGGTAGCGGGGGTCTACAATGAGCAGTTCTTC
>TRBJ2-5|TRBV7-9|many|.
CASSLGHKGPTQYF
TGTGCCAGCAGCTTGGGTCATAAAGGGCCGACCCAGTACTTC
>TRBJ1-2|TRBV10-2|.|TRBD1
CASSHPSLGQGDYGYTF
TGCGCCAGCAGTCATCCGTCCCTAGGACAGGGTGACTATGGCTACACCTTC
>TRBJ2-1|TRBV5-1|.|.
CASSTDSSEQFF
TGCGCCAGCAGTACAGACAGTAGTGAGCAGTTCTTC
>TRBJ2-2|TRBV28|.|TRBD1
CASSPHPGQGENTGELFF
TGTGCCAGCAGCCCACATCCGGGACAGGGGGAAAACACCGGGGAGCTGTTTTTT
>TRBJ1-2|TRBV14|few|.
CASSQVPLGGYTF
TGTGCCAGCAGCCAAGTCCCGTTGGGTGGCTACACCTTC
>TRBJ2-3|TRBV9|once|TRBD2
CASSVGASGRSTDAQYF
TGTGCCAGCAGCGTAGGGGCTAGCGGGAGAAGCACAGATGCGCAGTATTTT
>TRBJ2-7|TRBV20-1|many|.
CSASLPVFPYEQYF
TGCAGTGCTAGTCTGCCAGTCTTCCCCTACGAGCAGTACTTC
>TRBJ2-7|TRBV5-1|many|TRBD1
CASSLPGTGAYEQYF
TGCGCCAGCAGCTTGCCTGGGACAGGGGCATACGAGCAGTACTTC
>TRBJ2-7|TRBV11-1|.|TRBD2
CASSSVSSGRASEQYF
TGTGCCAGCAGCTCCGTAAGTAGCGGGAGAGCCTCTGAGCAGTACTTC
>TRBJ1-2|TRBV7-8|few|.
CASSQLAGTTNYGYTF
TGTGCCAGCAGCCAATTGGCCGGGACAACTAACTATGGCTACACCTTC
>TRBJ2-7|TRBV28|.|TRBD2
CASTSGGLAGGRQYF
TGTGCCAGCACTTCCGGCGGACTAGCGGGAGGGCGGCAGTACTTC
>TRBJ2-5|TRBV10-3|.|.
CAIGGPVGETQYF
TGTGCCATCGGGGGGCCGGTTGGGGAGACCCAGTACTTC
>TRBJ2-4|TRBV2|.|.
CASRIVGTALAKNIQYF
TGTGCCAGCAGAATAGTAGGGACTGCCCTAGCCAAAAACATTCAGTACTTC
>TRBJ2-5|TRBV7-9|few|TRBD2
CASSLHGGRDETQYF
TGTGCCAGCAGCCTCCATGGCGGGAGGGATGAGACCCAGTACTTC
>TRBJ2-1|TRBV24-1|many|.
CATSDPGRRGYNEQFF
TGTGCCACCAGTGATCCCGGGAGGAGGGGGTACAATGAGCAGTTCTTC
>TRBJ1-2|TRBV24-1|few|.
CATSEASQSYGYTF
TGTGCCACCAGTGAGGCTTCCCAGTCCTATGGCTACACCTTC
>TRBJ1-1|TRBV12-3/TRBV12-4|.|.
CASSRFQGNTEAFF
TGTGCCAGCAGCCGTTTTCAGGGTAACACTGAAGCTTTCTTT
>TRBJ2-5|TRBV28|.|TRBD1
CAIRRGLGTQYF
TGTGCCATACGCAGGGGGCTGGGGACCCAGTACTTC
>TRBJ1-4|TRBV4-2|few|TRBD1
CASSQDGGQGPEKLFF
TGTGCCAGCAGCCAAGATGGGGGACAGGGCCCTGAAAAACTGTTTTTT
>TRBJ1-2|TRBV7-9|.|.
CASSSEIAGSYGYTF
TGTGCCAGCAGCTCAGAGATCGCAGGGAGCTATGGCTACACCTTC
>TRBJ2-2|TRBV6-2/TRBV6-3|few|TRBD1
CASSWDRGRIGELFF
TGTGCCAGCAGTTGGGACAGGGGGCGGATCGGGGAGCTGTTTTTT
>TRBJ2-2|TRBV7-8|.|.
CASSLGDRSGELFF
TGTGCCAGCAGCTTAGGCGACAGGTCCGGGGAGCTGTTTTTT
>TRBJ2-7|TRBV20-1|.|TRBD2
CSASTSGTYEQYF
TGCAGTGCCTCGACTAGCGGCACCTACGAGCAGTACTTC
>TRBJ2-1|TRBV27|many|TRBD2
CASSLFAGGRNEQFF
TGTGCCAGCAGTTTGTTCGCGGGAGGGCGCAATGAGCAGTTCTTC